These T cell receptor beta chains were read from a single sample in a study of persistence of HIV-infected CD4 T cells. TCRdb's copy holds only in-frame clones and misses some; the assay was immunoSEQ multiplex PCR. The data hold about 45,000 clones, with approximately 90% observed a single time. These receptors' antigens are unknown. Sample: CD4+ T cells sorted from PBMCs after roughly 19-hour stimulation, taken from a patient who received antiretroviral therapy. The receptor set was obtained from an adult woman with HIV who was CMV-seropositive. Each CDR3 is given with its conserved first and last residue.

>TRBJ2-3|TRBV7-8
CASSTRLSDTQYF
>TRBJ2-7|TRBV3-1/TRBV3-2
CASSQGPRASGEDEQYF
>TRBJ2-5|TRBV5-1
CASSPGLAGGGYQETQYF
>TRBJ2-7|TRBV3-1/TRBV3-2
CASSLSSGSYEQYF
>TRBJ2-3|TRBV6-5
CASSYRDSGTQYF
>TRBJ1-6|TRBV6-6
CASRTGSSYNSPLHF
>TRBJ1-1|TRBV5-1
CASSLGQGPEAFF
>TRBJ1-3|TRBV7-2
CASSLGPNTGNTIYF
>TRBJ1-6|TRBV2
CASIETAASPLHF
>TRBJ1-1|TRBV5-1
CASREDEAFF
>TRBJ1-5|TRBV7-2
CASSLPELSQPQHF
>TRBJ2-3|TRBV10-3
CATSSRDRGTDTQYF
>TRBJ2-7|TRBV29-1
CSVEDRATYEQYF
>TRBJ2-1|TRBV7-2
CASSPQKLSPSQFF
>TRBJ2-5|TRBV10-3
CAIRAGQGMETQYF
>TRBJ2-3|TRBV5-1
CASSLALAGYTDTQYF
>TRBJ2-1|TRBV29-1
CSGGVQNEQFF
>TRBJ1-1|TRBV27
CASRNRVDTEAFF
>TRBJ1-5|TRBV24-1
CATSGAGGSQPQHF
>TRBJ1-4|TRBV6-5
CASADPNEKLFF
>TRBJ2-7|TRBV7-6
CASSLAAIGSSPYEQYF
>TRBJ2-7|TRBV6-2/TRBV6-3
CASSYSGGVEQYF
>TRBJ2-4|TRBV5-5
CASSPMDSLIAKNIQYF
>TRBJ2-3|TRBV15
CATSRRTGSPRTDTQYF
>TRBJ2-2|TRBV27
CASSFLFGGELFF
>TRBJ1-6|TRBV3-1/TRBV3-2
CASSQESNLLHF
>TRBJ2-3|TRBV4-1
CASSQTTSGTDTQYF